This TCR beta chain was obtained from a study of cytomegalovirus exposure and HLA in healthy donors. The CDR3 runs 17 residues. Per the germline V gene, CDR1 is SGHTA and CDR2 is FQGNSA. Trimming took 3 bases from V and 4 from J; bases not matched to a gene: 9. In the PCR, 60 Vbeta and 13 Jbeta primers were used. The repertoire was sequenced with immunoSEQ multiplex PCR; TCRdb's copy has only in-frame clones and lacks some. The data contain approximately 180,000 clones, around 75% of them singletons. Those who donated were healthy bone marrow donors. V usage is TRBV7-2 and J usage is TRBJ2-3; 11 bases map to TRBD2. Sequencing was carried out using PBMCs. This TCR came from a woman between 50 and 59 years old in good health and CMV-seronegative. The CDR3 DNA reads TGTGCCAGCAGCTTGGCTAGCGGGGGGCTGGGGGCAGATACGCAGTATTTT. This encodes CASSLASGGLGADTQYF.